These 31 T cell receptor beta chains were sequenced from one sample in a study of blood T cell repertoires in COVID-19. Libraries were prepared by immunoSEQ multiplex PCR; TCRdb keeps only in-frame clonotypes and omits some of them. The sample includes about 300,000 clones, approximately 86% of them seen just once. The sample taken for sequencing was PBMCs or T cells enriched from blood (not recorded which). Receptors originate from a woman aged 18-35 years who had recovered from COVID-19.

The rearrangement uses TRBV7-2 and TRBJ2-7; weak D call: TRBD2 (5 bases). Trimming stripped 5 bases from V and 0 bases from J, with 11 bases between. Germline loops: CDR1 SGHTA, CDR2 FQGNSA. The CDR3 is 14 amino acids. The CDR3 nucleotides read TGTGCCAGCAGCCCCGATCGGGGCTCCTACGAGCAGTACTTC. Protein product: CASSPDRGSYEQYF.

This chain joins TRBV27 and TRBJ1-2, with D perhaps matching TRBD1 (5 bases). This CDR3 region has 15 residues. V lost 2 bases and J lost 2, with 12 bases in between. CDR1 and CDR2 (germline): MNHEY, SMNVEV (reference sequence). CDR3 DNA sequence: TGTGCCAGCAGTTTACAACAGTCAGGGAACTATGGCTACACCTTC. Its translation is CASSLQQSGNYGYTF.

The CDR3 loop reads CATRGTSYEQYF. In DNA, the CDR3 is TGTGCCACCCGGGGTACCTCCTACGAGCAGTACTTC. This sequence joins TRBV10-3 and TRBJ2-7; weak D call: TRBD2 (5 bases). Germline assignment: CDR1 ENHRY and CDR2 SYGVKD. The CDR3 totals 12 residues. The V end lost 10 bases, the J end lost 0 bases, and 10 bases lay between the germline ends.

The chain uses TRBV18 and TRBJ2-3; 7 nucleotides agree with TRBD2. J was trimmed by 0 bases and V by 3 bases; bases with no gene match: 3. The CDR3 runs to 15 residues. Germline loops: CDR1 KGHSH, CDR2 LQKENI. The CDR3 loop reads CASSPVAGSTDTQYF. DNA for the CDR3: TGTGCCAGCTCACCGGTAGCGGGTAGCACAGATACGCAGTATTTT.

The V gene is TRBV30, the J gene TRBJ2-7; 8 bases map to TRBD1. The V segment lost 3 bases and the J segment 7 bases; nucleotides outside the gene matches: 8. CDR3 length: 13 amino acids. The germline V gene encodes CDR1 GTSNPN and CDR2 SVGIG (reference sequence). The CDR3, as DNA: TGTGCCTGGAGCCCAGGGGGCGCGGGAGAGCAGTACTTC. Encoded protein: CAWSPGGAGEQYF.

The V gene is TRBV18, the J gene TRBJ2-5, with 10 bases identical to TRBD2. J was trimmed by 5 bases and V by 2 bases; bases with no gene match: 5. Germline V gene data show CDR1 as KGHSH and CDR2 as LQKENI. The CDR3 is 15 residues long. The CDR3: CASSPSGRAAETQYF. CDR3 coding DNA: TGTGCCAGCTCACCAAGCGGGAGGGCCGCGGAGACCCAGTACTTC.

This clone was observed a few times. This chain links TRBV14 with TRBJ2-1; D call uncertain. In germline, CDR1 is SGHDN, CDR2 FVKESK. This CDR3 is built from 12 residues. V shed 6 bases and J shed 9 bases, with 12 bases lying between them. In DNA, the CDR3 is TGTGCCAGCAGTCCTGACAACGGTGAGCAGTTCTTC. Its translation is CASSPDNGEQFF.

This clone was counted only a few times. The gene calls are TRBV7-8 and TRBJ1-1; D is undetermined. V shed 3 bases and J shed 6 bases, with 14 bases lying between them. Germline assignment: CDR1 SGHVS and CDR2 FQNEAQ. CDR3 length equals 14 residues. The CDR3 nucleotides read TGTGCCAGCAGCTTGCAATCCGGGAGGGCTGAAGCTTTCTTT. This codes for CASSLQSGRAEAFF.

The table lists this clone with a count of one. This rearrangement joins TRBV27 to TRBJ1-5, with unresolved D. V dropped 2 bases and J dropped 3 bases, with 14 bases sitting between them. This CDR3 has 16 residues. Germline values: CDR1 MNHEY, CDR2 SMNVEV (reference sequence). CDR3: CASSLTGQTINQPQHF. DNA of the CDR3: TGTGCCAGCAGTTTAACTGGGCAGACAATCAATCAGCCCCAGCATTTT.

The rearrangement links TRBV5-1 to TRBJ2-1; D unresolved. There are 17 residues in the CDR3. V lost 2 bases and J lost 0, with 15 bases in between. Per the germline V gene, CDR1 is SGHRS and CDR2 is YFSETQ. Here the CDR3 reads CASSLGAASSSYNEQFF. The CDR3, as DNA: TGCGCCAGCAGCTTAGGCGCGGCCTCAAGCTCCTACAATGAGCAGTTCTTC.

The V gene is TRBV4-2, the J gene TRBJ1-3, with a possible D match to TRBD1 (6 bases). This CDR3 has 16 amino acids. Trimming pared 2 bases from V and 0 bases from J, leaving 11 bases between. Germline lookup yields CDR1 LGHNA and CDR2 YNFKEQ. The CDR3 here is CASSQKIQGSGNTIYF. CDR3 DNA sequence: TGTGCCAGCAGCCAAAAAATACAGGGCTCTGGAAACACCATATATTTT.

The chain is built from TRBV28 and TRBJ2-7, with D unresolved. CDR1 is MDHEN, CDR2 SYDVKM, per germline. V lost 6 bases and J lost 2, with 14 bases in between. CDR3 size: 14 residues. The CDR3 spells CASSRPPRAYEQYF. In nucleotides, the CDR3 is TGTGCCAGCAGCCGCCCCCCTCGGGCCTACGAGCAGTACTTC. Full variable domain (missing parts from reference TRBV28 and TRBJ2-7): DVKVTQSSRYLVKRTGEKVFLECVQDMDHENMFWYRQDPGLGLRLIYFSYDVKMKEKGDIPEGYSVSREKKERFSLILESASTNQTSMYLCASSRPPRAYEQYFGPGTRLTVT.

This clone has only a few counts. The chain links TRBV5-6 to TRBJ2-7; 8 nucleotides line up with TRBD1. This CDR3 has 13 amino acids. With 4 bases clipped from V and 4 bases from J, the junction kept 4 bases outside the gene matches. CDR1 is SGHDT, CDR2 YYEEEE, per germline. The CDR3 region is CASSHTGGYEQYF. The CDR3 nucleotides are TGTGCCAGCAGCCATACAGGGGGGTACGAGCAGTACTTC.

The chain recombines TRBV6-1 with TRBJ1-5, with TRBD1 as a possible D gene (5 bases). CDR1 MNHNS and CDR2 SASEGT come from the germline V gene. Between the trimmed V and J ends, which lost 3 bases and 0 bases, there was a span of 15 bases. The CDR3 extends over 17 amino acids. The CDR3 sequence: CASSDPFGALSNQPQHF. CDR3 DNA: TGTGCCAGCAGTGACCCATTTGGGGCACTTAGCAATCAGCCCCAGCATTTT.

This chain uses TRBV28 with TRBJ1-2; 12 bases fit TRBD1. The CDR3 sequence is 17 residues long. The germline CDR1 and CDR2 sequences are MDHEN and SYDVKM. Trimming removed 6 bases from V and 4 bases from J; junction bases left unmatched: 12. For the CDR3, the DNA is TGTGCCAGCAGCGAGGCCGGGACAGGGGGCCCCCTCTATGGCTACACCTTC. Translating gives CASSEAGTGGPLYGYTF.

V is TRBV4-2 and J is TRBJ2-7; 8 bases fit TRBD2. Germline values: CDR1 LGHNA, CDR2 YNFKEQ. This CDR3 has 17 residues. The junction had 11 bases not matched to a gene; V was cut back by 0 bases and J by 4 bases. In DNA, the CDR3 is TGTGCCAGCAGCCAAGAGGGTCCCCCGAGCGGGAGTTACGAGCAGTACTTC. Protein product: CASSQEGPPSGSYEQYF.

This chain links TRBV19 with TRBJ2-2, with D possibly TRBD2 on 7 matching bases. The CDR3 contains 15 residues. The V end was cut by 3 bases, the J end by 4 bases, with 12 bases between. Germline V gene data show CDR1 as LNHDA and CDR2 as SQIVND (reference sequence). CDR3 nucleotides: TGTGCCAGTAGTATTGGGGGCGGGGGCACCGGGGAGCTGTTTTTT. This sequence encodes CASSIGGGGTGELFF.

The table lists this clone with a few counts. The chain uses TRBV6-2 or TRBV6-3 and TRBJ2-7, with 9 positions matching TRBD1. CDR3 length: 15 residues. Trimming took 2 bases from V and 3 from J; bases not matched to a gene: 5. Germline CDR1 MNHEY, CDR2 SVGEGT. CDR3 coding DNA: TGTGCCAGCAGTTACCCAACAGGGGGCATCTACGAGCAGTACTTC. It encodes CASSYPTGGIYEQYF.

The rearrangement joins TRBV30 to TRBJ2-3; a weak D match, TRBD1 (5 bases). V dropped 2 bases and J dropped 5 bases, with 14 bases sitting between them. The CDR3 is 14 amino acids. Per germline, CDR1 GTSNPN and CDR2 SVGIG (reference sequence). CDR3 sequence reads: CAWSQNVQEDTQYF. The CDR3 DNA follows: TGTGCCTGGAGTCAAAACGTACAGGAAGATACGCAGTATTTT.

Only one count was recorded for this clone. The chain carries TRBV15 and TRBJ2-2; 11 bases match TRBD2. Trimming cost V 0 bases and J 0 bases; bases outside gene matches: 15. Germline V CDR1 and CDR2: LNHNV, YYDKDF (reference sequence). CDR3 length equals 22 residues. This CDR3 reads CATSRDDVAGGPSDTNTGELFF. The CDR3 nucleotides are TGTGCCACCAGCAGAGATGACGTAGCGGGAGGGCCCTCGGATACGAACACCGGGGAGCTGTTTTTT.

The chain is built from TRBV28 and TRBJ2-5; D unresolved. The V end lost 2 bases, the J end lost 3 bases, and 7 bases lay between the germline ends. In germline, CDR1 is MDHEN, CDR2 SYDVKM. The CDR3 extends over 13 amino acids. The CDR3 loop reads CASSLMAEETQYF. CDR3 DNA: TGTGCCAGCAGTTTAATGGCGGAAGAGACCCAGTACTTC.

In its sample, this clone was seen a few times. The chain recombines TRBV20-1 with TRBJ1-1; D gene unclear. Trimming stripped 3 bases from V and 1 base from J, with 15 bases between. Germline CDR1 reads DFQATT; CDR2 reads SNEGSKA (reference sequence). The CDR3 loop spans 15 amino acids. The CDR3 DNA reads TGCAGTGCTAGTATTAGTGTTTCTGGGAACACTGAAGCTTTCTTT. It codes for CSASISVSGNTEAFF.

The chain employs TRBV6-5 and TRBJ2-1; 10 positions agree with TRBD1. Germline values: CDR1 MNHEY, CDR2 SVGAGI. The CDR3 has 16 residues. J gave up 4 bases and V 3 bases, and 6 bases lay outside the gene matches. CDR3 DNA: TGTGCCAGCAGTTATCTTGGGACAGGGGTTTACAATGAGCAGTTCTTC. It encodes CASSYLGTGVYNEQFF.

V usage is TRBV6-6 and J usage is TRBJ2-7; D call uncertain. Trimming pared 0 bases from V and 6 bases from J, leaving 15 bases between. The CDR3 length is 15 residues. Germline lookup yields CDR1 MNHNY and CDR2 SVGAGI (reference sequence). This CDR3 reads CASSYSGEQSGEQYF. The CDR3 nucleotides are TGTGCCAGCAGTTACTCTGGTGAACAGTCTGGCGAGCAGTACTTC.

This chain links TRBV6-4 with TRBJ1-1; D is perhaps TRBD1 (5 bases). Germline V gene lookup returns CDR1 MRHNA and CDR2 SNTAGT. V was shortened by 7 bases and J by 0 bases, with 15 bases between the two germline ends. This CDR3 spans 15 amino acids. The CDR3 is CASTKQEYLNTEAFF. As DNA, the CDR3 is TGTGCCAGCACCAAACAGGAATATTTGAACACTGAAGCTTTCTTT.

This chain links TRBV30 with TRBJ2-4, with a possible D match to TRBD2 (6 bases). CDR1 and CDR2 from the germline V gene are GTSNPN and SVGIG (reference sequence). V dropped 4 bases and J dropped 0 bases, with 10 bases sitting between them. The CDR3 is 14 amino acids. DNA of the CDR3: TGTGCCTGGACGGCGGGGATAGCCAAAAACATTCAGTACTTC. Translating gives CAWTAGIAKNIQYF.

The chain links TRBV7-2 to TRBJ2-7; 7 bases match TRBD2. Germline CDR1 SGHTA, CDR2 FQGNSA. Trimming at V came to 7 bases and at J to 3 bases, leaving 9 bases not matched to a gene. The CDR3 spans 14 residues. The CDR3 nucleotides are TGTGCCAGCACCTCACTAGCGCTACACTACGAGCAGTACTTC. Translating gives CASTSLALHYEQYF.

The chain joins TRBV5-1 to TRBJ2-5, with D possibly matching TRBD2 (6 bases). This CDR3 is built from 17 residues. Per the germline V gene, CDR1 is SGHRS and CDR2 is YFSETQ. The V and J ends lost 1 base and 1 base respectively, with 17 bases between them. CDR3 protein: CASSLLGGLGGQETQYF. The CDR3 nucleotides read TGCGCCAGCAGCTTGTTAGGCGGGCTCGGGGGCCAAGAGACCCAGTACTTC.

The chain uses TRBV28 and TRBJ2-7, with 8 bases fitting TRBD1. Germline V lookup: CDR1 MDHEN, CDR2 SYDVKM. This CDR3 contains 15 residues. With V trimmed by 6 bases and J by 11 bases, 18 bases remained unmatched. CDR3 residues: CASSLGDGQGRLKYF. The DNA for the CDR3 is TGTGCCAGCAGCCTCGGAGATGGACAGGGCCGTCTGAAGTACTTC.

The chain carries TRBV7-9 and TRBJ2-1; D perhaps matches TRBD2 (6 bases). This CDR3 is built from 16 residues. Germline V CDR1 and CDR2: SEHNR, FQNEAQ (reference sequence). V shed 7 bases and J shed 5 bases, with 21 bases lying between them. The CDR3 sequence is CASTPGGLAFNNEQFF. CDR3 sequence (DNA): TGTGCCAGCACCCCCGGTGGGCTAGCGTTCAACAATGAGCAGTTCTTC.

In this sample, this clone turned up a few times. DNA for the CDR3: TGTGCCAGCAGTTTTAGCGGGACACTCGCCGGGGGCTACACCTTC. Amino acids: CASSFSGTLAGGYTF. J is TRBJ1-2 and V is TRBV28; tentatively, D is TRBD1 (6 bases). The germline gives CDR1 MDHEN, CDR2 SYDVKM. V dropped 3 bases and J dropped 8 bases, with 19 bases sitting between them. The CDR3 loop spans 15 amino acids.